The next 25 T cell receptor beta chains were all read from a single sample in a study of shared clonotypes between healthy human individuals. The protocol was immunoSEQ multiplex PCR, while the TCRdb copy is restricted to in-frame clones and leaves out a portion. The repertoire holds some 2.1 million clones, with 85% to 95% as singletons. Sequencing was performed on naive CD4+ T cells sorted from blood. Subset here: CD45RA+ positively selected. Receptor source: a man younger than 30 in good health.

Points on this clone: In the same sample, other DNA sequences code for this CDR3. This chain joins TRBV28 and TRBJ1-2, with a possible D match to TRBD1 (6 bases). CDR1 MDHEN and CDR2 SYDVKM come from the germline V gene. The V end was cut by 2 bases, the J end by 7 bases, with 8 bases between. The CDR3 has 12 residues. The CDR3 protein is CASSLGGFGYTF. The DNA for the CDR3 is TGTGCCAGCAGTTTAGGGGGCTTTGGCTACACCTTC.

The V gene is TRBV27, the J gene TRBJ2-5, with 9 positions matching TRBD2. Losses at the gene ends were 4 bases for V and 2 bases for J; bases not matched to a gene: 5. Germline V gene sequence: CDR1 MNHEY, CDR2 SMNVEV (reference sequence). CDR3 length: 15 amino acids. CDR3 residues: CASSSRLAVQETQYF. As DNA, the CDR3 is TGTGCCAGCAGTTCGCGACTAGCGGTTCAAGAGACCCAGTACTTC.

The rearrangement uses TRBV19 and TRBJ2-7; tentatively, D is TRBD1 or TRBD2 (5 bases each). Germline V gene data show CDR1 as LNHDA and CDR2 as SQIVND (reference sequence). The V end lost 11 bases, the J end lost 4 bases, and 9 bases lay between the germline ends. The CDR3 has 10 amino acids. CDR3 coding DNA: TGTGCCCGGGGCCCGTACGAGCAGTACTTC. Translating gives CARGPYEQYF.

On this clone: At one end the junction does not follow the germline gene, possibly because of a read error. The chain employs TRBV7-7 and TRBJ1-3; D is ambiguous. The CDR3 is 13 amino acids. Germline values: CDR1 SSHAT, CDR2 FNYEAQ (reference sequence). The CDR3 DNA sequence: TGTGCTAGCAGCTCTGATCGCGGAAACACCATATATTTT. The encoded protein is CASSSDRGNTIYF.

This clone has only one observation. The V call is TRBV7-6, the J call TRBJ2-5; TRBD2 might be the D (6 bases). The V gene's germline CDR1 is SGHVS and CDR2 FNYEAQ. The V gene lost 1 base and the J gene lost 4 bases, with 22 bases spanning the gap. This CDR3 is built from 18 residues. The CDR3 DNA reads as TGTGCCAGCAGCTTAGGGGGCGGGGCGTCCCCATTACGAGAGACCCAGTACTTC. This codes for CASSLGGGASPLRETQYF.

The genes are TRBV6-6 and TRBJ1-2, with 7 positions matching TRBD1. Germline CDR1 reads MNHNY; CDR2 reads SVGAGI (reference sequence). The CDR3 loop spans 15 amino acids. Losses at the gene ends were 0 bases for V and 5 bases for J; bases not matched to a gene: 6. The CDR3: CASSYSRGGKYGYTF. In DNA form, the CDR3 reads TGTGCCAGCAGTTACTCGAGAGGGGGCAAGTATGGCTACACCTTC.

The chain joins TRBV9 to TRBJ2-1, with D maybe TRBD2 (6 bases). Germline V gives CDR1 SGDLS, CDR2 YYNGEE. There are 15 residues in the CDR3. V was cut by 4 bases and J by 6 bases, with 17 bases left in between. This CDR3 reads CASSPRPGEANEQFF. The CDR3 DNA follows: TGTGCCAGCAGCCCTAGACCGGGAGAGGCCAATGAGCAGTTCTTC.

Only one count was recorded for this clone. The chain combines TRBV6-1 with TRBJ1-6, with D perhaps matching TRBD1 (5 bases). The germline V gene has CDR1 MNHNS and CDR2 SASEGT. The CDR3 covers 15 residues. V was pared by 4 bases and J by 9 bases, with 16 bases between. As DNA, the CDR3 is TGTGCCAGCAGTGGGAGAGGGGCAGGAAGTTCACCCCTCCACTTT. Its translation: CASSGRGAGSSPLHF.

V and J are TRBV29-1 and TRBJ1-1; 7 bases line up with TRBD1. This CDR3 contains 13 residues. V was clipped by 0 bases and J by 9 bases; unmatched bases: 7. The germline gives CDR1 SQVTM, CDR2 ANQGSEA. CDR3 in amino acids: CSVEDLGTVKAFF. For the CDR3, the DNA is TGCAGCGTTGAAGATCTCGGGACAGTTAAAGCTTTCTTT.

The chain recombines TRBV10-3 with TRBJ1-4, with 10 bases matching TRBD1. CDR1 is ENHRY, CDR2 SYGVKD, per germline. V shed 2 bases and J 7 bases; nucleotides not matched to a gene: 1. This CDR3 spans 14 amino acids. CDR3 sequence (DNA): TGTGCCATCAGTGAGGACAGGGGGCGTGAAAAACTGTTTTTT. Encoded protein: CAISEDRGREKLFF.

This clone was picked up one time. This sequence joins TRBV6-5 and TRBJ2-7; D is ambiguous. CDR3 length: 15 residues. V was shortened by 6 bases and J by 3 bases, with 18 bases between the two germline ends. Germline CDR1 MNHEY, CDR2 SVGAGI. As DNA, the CDR3 is TGTGCCAGCAGACCCGCGACGTTGCCCCACTACGAGCAGTACTTC. This gives the protein CASRPATLPHYEQYF.

The V gene is TRBV4-1, the J gene TRBJ1-2, with a tentative D call TRBD1 (6 bases). Trimming shortened V by 3 bases and J by 2 bases, and 7 bases separated the two germline ends. Germline loops: CDR1 MGHRA, CDR2 YSYEKL. The CDR3 runs 13 residues. The CDR3 reads CASSQGHNYGYTF. The CDR3 DNA is TGCGCCAGCAGCCAGGGACACAACTATGGCTACACCTTC.

The V and J genes are TRBV9 and TRBJ2-5; TRBD1 might be the D (5 bases). The germline CDR1 and CDR2 sequences are SGDLS and YYNGEE. The CDR3 consists of 15 residues. V was pared by 0 bases and J by 5 bases, with 14 bases between. The CDR3 DNA reads TGTGCCAGCAGCGTAGAAACAGGACCGCAGGAGACCCAGTACTTC. It specifies CASSVETGPQETQYF.

The chain is built from TRBV11-3 and TRBJ2-1, with D perhaps matching TRBD1 (5 bases). The V end was cut by 5 bases, the J end by 5 bases, with 19 bases between. Germline loops: CDR1 SGHNT, CDR2 YENEEA. The CDR3 extends over 16 amino acids. CDR3 loop: CASSPPPGHSHNEQFF. In nucleotides, the CDR3 is TGTGCCAGCAGCCCCCCACCAGGACACTCTCACAATGAGCAGTTCTTC.

This clone appeared once. This chain connects TRBV5-5 to TRBJ2-3; D is uncertain. Germline loops: CDR1 SGHKS, CDR2 YYEKEE (reference sequence). V was cut by 5 bases and J by 1 base, with 8 bases left in between. CDR3 size: 13 residues. CDR3 nucleotides: TGTGCCAGCAGGATGTTAGGCACAGATACGCAGTATTTT. Encoded protein: CASRMLGTDTQYF.

The V and J genes are TRBV28 and TRBJ1-2, with D possibly TRBD1 on 6 matching bases. Trimming took off 0 bases at V and 4 bases at J, with 9 bases between the two ends. CDR3 length: 14 amino acids. In germline, CDR1 is MDHEN, CDR2 SYDVKM. In DNA form, the CDR3 reads TGTGCCAGCAGTTTATGGGTAGGGGGCTATGGCTACACCTTC. Translation gives CASSLWVGGYGYTF.

This chain joins TRBV4-2 and TRBJ2-2, with D possibly matching TRBD2 (7 bases). V lost 4 bases, J lost 6 bases, and 18 bases lay in between. Germline V lookup: CDR1 LGHNA, CDR2 YNFKEQ. The length of the CDR3 is 16 residues. The CDR3 bases are TGTGCCAGCAGCCCCTCTGGCGGGGGCAGGTCCGGGGAGCTGTTTTTT. As protein: CASSPSGGGRSGELFF.

J is TRBJ1-1 and V is TRBV5-1; no firm D call. CDR3 length: 15 residues. Trimming pared 1 base from V and 1 base from J, leaving 11 bases between. CDR1 is SGHRS, CDR2 YFSETQ, per germline. The CDR3 sequence is CASSLSRVENTEAFF. As DNA, the CDR3 is TGCGCCAGCAGCTTGTCACGGGTAGAGAACACTGAAGCTTTCTTT.

J is TRBJ1-4 and V is TRBV14; D is unclear. This CDR3 is built from 12 residues. The germline V and J ends were trimmed by 3 bases and 8 bases, with 7 bases remaining between them. Looked up from germline, CDR1 is SGHDN and CDR2 is FVKESK. In nucleotides, the CDR3 is TGTGCCAGCAGCCATGTCCGGGAAAAACTGTTTTTT. It codes for CASSHVREKLFF.

V gene TRBV7-9 combines with J gene TRBJ1-4; TRBD1 aligns across 7 bases. The V segment lost 5 bases and the J segment 0 bases; nucleotides outside the gene matches: 6. CDR1 is SEHNR and CDR2 is FQNEAQ in the germline V gene (reference sequence). The CDR3 covers 16 residues. The CDR3 loop reads CASSIRGEATNEKLFF. CDR3 sequence (DNA): TGTGCCAGCAGCATCAGGGGGGAGGCAACTAATGAAAAACTGTTTTTT.

The rearrangement joins TRBV25-1 to TRBJ2-7; D is undetermined. Trimming removed 7 bases at V and 10 bases at J, with 11 bases between. The CDR3 totals 10 residues. Germline V gives CDR1 MGHDK, CDR2 SYGVNS. The CDR3 is CASTRHCQYF. The CDR3 region has the DNA TGTGCCAGCACCCGGCACTGCCAGTACTTC.

This clone was seen only once. V and J are TRBV9 and TRBJ1-3, with a possible D match to TRBD1 (6 bases). The CDR3 length is 16 residues. Trimming left V 4 bases short and J 3 bases short, with 17 bases between. CDR1 and CDR2 (germline): SGDLS, YYNGEE. CDR3 amino acids: CASSQPPQGYGNTIYF. DNA for the CDR3: TGTGCCAGCAGCCAACCCCCACAGGGCTATGGAAACACCATATATTTT.

The V gene is TRBV7-6, the J gene TRBJ1-2, with D possibly TRBD1 on 5 matching bases. The V gene's germline CDR1 is SGHVS and CDR2 FNYEAQ. This CDR3 has 13 amino acids. The V gene lost 3 bases and the J gene lost 8 bases, with 13 bases spanning the gap. The DNA of the CDR3 is TGTGCCAGCAGCTTTCGACCCGGGACCGGCTACACCTTC. Translating it yields CASSFRPGTGYTF.

The chain employs TRBV5-1 and TRBJ2-3, with D possibly matching TRBD2 (7 bases). There are 15 residues in the CDR3. Germline CDR1 reads SGHRS; CDR2 reads YFSETQ. V shed 4 bases and J shed 0 bases, with 12 bases lying between them. CDR3 region: CASSRGAASTDTQYF. The CDR3 DNA is TGCGCCAGCAGCCGGGGGGCCGCAAGCACAGATACGCAGTATTTT.

As concerns this clone: This may come from a read error, since a much larger clone is one base off. The chain recombines TRBV4-1 with TRBJ2-7, with D maybe TRBD1 (5 bases). Per germline, CDR1 MGHRA and CDR2 YSYEKL. CDR3 size: 15 residues. The CDR3 DNA reads as TGCGCCAGCAGCCAAGATTCCAGGGTTGGGCACGAGCAGTGCTTC. It is translated as CASSQDSRVGHEQCF.